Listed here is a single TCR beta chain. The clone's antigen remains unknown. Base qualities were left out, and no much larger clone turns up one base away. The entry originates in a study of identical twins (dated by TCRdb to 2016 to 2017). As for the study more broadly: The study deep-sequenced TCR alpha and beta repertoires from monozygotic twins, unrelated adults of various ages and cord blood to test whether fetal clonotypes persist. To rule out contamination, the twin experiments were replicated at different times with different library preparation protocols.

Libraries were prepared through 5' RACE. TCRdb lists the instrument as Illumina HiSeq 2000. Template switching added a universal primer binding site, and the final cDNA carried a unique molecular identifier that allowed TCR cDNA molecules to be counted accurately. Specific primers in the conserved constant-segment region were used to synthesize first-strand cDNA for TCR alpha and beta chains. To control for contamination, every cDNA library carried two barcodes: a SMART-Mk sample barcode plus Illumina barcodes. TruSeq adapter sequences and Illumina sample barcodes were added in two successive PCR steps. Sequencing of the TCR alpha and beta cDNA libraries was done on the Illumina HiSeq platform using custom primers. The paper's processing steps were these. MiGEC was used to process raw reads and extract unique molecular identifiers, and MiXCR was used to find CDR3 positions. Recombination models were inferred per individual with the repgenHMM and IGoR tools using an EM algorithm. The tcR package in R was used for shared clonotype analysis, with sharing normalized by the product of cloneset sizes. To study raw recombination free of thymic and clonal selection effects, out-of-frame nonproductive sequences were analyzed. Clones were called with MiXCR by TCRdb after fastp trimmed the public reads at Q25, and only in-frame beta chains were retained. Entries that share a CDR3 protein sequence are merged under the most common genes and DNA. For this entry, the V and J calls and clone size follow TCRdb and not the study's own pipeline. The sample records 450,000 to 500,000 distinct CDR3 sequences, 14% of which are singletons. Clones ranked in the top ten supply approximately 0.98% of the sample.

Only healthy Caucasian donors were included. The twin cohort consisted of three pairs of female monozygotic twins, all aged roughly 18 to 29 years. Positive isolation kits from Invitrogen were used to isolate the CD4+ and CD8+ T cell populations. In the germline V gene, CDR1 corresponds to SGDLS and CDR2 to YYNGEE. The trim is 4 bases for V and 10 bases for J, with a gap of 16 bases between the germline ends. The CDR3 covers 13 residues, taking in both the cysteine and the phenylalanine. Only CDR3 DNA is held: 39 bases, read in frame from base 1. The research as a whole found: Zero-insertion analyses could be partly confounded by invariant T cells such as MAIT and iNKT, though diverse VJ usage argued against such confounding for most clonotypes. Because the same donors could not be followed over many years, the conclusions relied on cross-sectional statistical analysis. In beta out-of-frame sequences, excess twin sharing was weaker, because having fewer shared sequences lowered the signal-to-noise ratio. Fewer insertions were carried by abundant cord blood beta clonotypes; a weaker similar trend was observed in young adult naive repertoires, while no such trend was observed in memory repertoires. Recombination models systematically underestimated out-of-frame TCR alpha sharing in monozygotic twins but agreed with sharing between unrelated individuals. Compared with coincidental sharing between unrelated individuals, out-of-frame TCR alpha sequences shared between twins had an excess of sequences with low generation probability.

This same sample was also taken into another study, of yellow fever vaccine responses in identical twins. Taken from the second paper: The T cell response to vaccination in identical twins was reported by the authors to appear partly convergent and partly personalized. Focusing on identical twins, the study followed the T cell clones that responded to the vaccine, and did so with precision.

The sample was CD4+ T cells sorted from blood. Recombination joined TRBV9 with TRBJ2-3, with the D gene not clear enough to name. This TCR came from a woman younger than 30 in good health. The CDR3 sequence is CASSPSPEGAQYF. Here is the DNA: TGTGCCAGCAGCCCATCCCCGGAAGGAGCGCAGTATTTT. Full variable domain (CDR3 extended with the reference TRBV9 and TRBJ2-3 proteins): DSGVTQTPKHLITATGQRVTLRCSPRSGDLSVYWYQQSLDQGLQFLIQYYNGEERAKGNILERFSAQQFPDLHSELNLSSLELGDSALYFCASSPSPEGAQYFGPGTRLTVL.